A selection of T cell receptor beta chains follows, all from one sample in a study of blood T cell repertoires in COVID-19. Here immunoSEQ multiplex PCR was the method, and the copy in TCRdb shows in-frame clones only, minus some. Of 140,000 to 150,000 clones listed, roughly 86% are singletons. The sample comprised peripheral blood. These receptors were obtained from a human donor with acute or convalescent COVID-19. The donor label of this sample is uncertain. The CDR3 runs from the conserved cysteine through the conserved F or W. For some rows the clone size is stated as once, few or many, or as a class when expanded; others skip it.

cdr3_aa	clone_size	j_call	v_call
CASSLGRGRGSLFGYTF	.	TRBJ1-2	TRBV27
CSASSGGDNEQFF	.	TRBJ2-1	TRBV29-1
CASSRLAGAETQYF	.	TRBJ2-5	TRBV14
CASSGVGQPQHF	.	TRBJ1-5	TRBV2
CASSERGTGRTEAFF	.	TRBJ1-1	TRBV10-1
CASSLARGSGTEAFF	.	TRBJ1-1	TRBV7-2
CASSPGVNTGELFF	.	TRBJ2-2	TRBV6-1
CASSKTERGYTF	.	TRBJ1-2	TRBV12-3/TRBV12-4
CASSPGTGGISRYNSPLHF	.	TRBJ1-6	TRBV11-2
CASSPEGYSTDTQYF	.	TRBJ2-3	TRBV4-1
CAIRREEAANEKLFF	.	TRBJ1-4	TRBV10-3
CASGGGLSPIYTF	.	TRBJ1-2	TRBV6-5
CASDSTAPVSGYTF	.	TRBJ1-2	TRBV7-9
CATSGSPYEQYF	.	TRBJ2-7	TRBV6-6
CASSLAMGRGLNSPLHF	.	TRBJ1-6	TRBV5-1
CASSLGLNSPLHF	.	TRBJ1-6	TRBV7-9
CASSTTGDGGYTF	.	TRBJ1-2	TRBV19
CASSLERTGRYGYTF	.	TRBJ1-2	TRBV11-2
CAISDGVADTQYF	.	TRBJ2-3	TRBV10-3
CASSQSGNTEAFF	many	TRBJ1-1	TRBV4-2
CASRLASGETQYF	.	TRBJ2-5	TRBV6-5
CASSYTGMNTEAFF	.	TRBJ1-1	TRBV6-6
CAYSNTGTNGYTF	few	TRBJ1-2	TRBV30
CATSEDRVTGTDTQYF	.	TRBJ2-3	TRBV15
CASSPDSSYNSPLHF	.	TRBJ1-6	TRBV7-9
CASGHRDIHGYTF	.	TRBJ1-2	TRBV6-5
CASSEGGGYGYTF	.	TRBJ1-2	TRBV10-2
CASSYSFGETDTQYF	.	TRBJ2-3	TRBV6-5
CASVPQGGAYEQYF	.	TRBJ2-7	TRBV6-5
CASSGRQAGNTIYF	few	TRBJ1-3	TRBV13
CASSTLGGFSGANVLTF	.	TRBJ2-6	TRBV5-4
CSVEDRRGNTEAFF	.	TRBJ1-1	TRBV29-1
CATSGGGNQPQHF	few	TRBJ1-5	TRBV15
CASRVEGAAGYTF	few	TRBJ1-2	TRBV12-3/TRBV12-4
CASSLAGGAPYEQYF	.	TRBJ2-7	TRBV11-2
CASSLTGTGGYNEQFF	.	TRBJ2-1	TRBV19
CASSIQTGAGVNTEAFF	.	TRBJ1-1	TRBV19
CASSLNLAGGYNEQFF	.	TRBJ2-1	TRBV5-1
CASSQDSLIVGYTF	few	TRBJ1-2	TRBV13
CAWRWGDTEAFF	.	TRBJ1-1	TRBV30
CASNSPRDTKTYEQYF	few	TRBJ2-7	TRBV5-6
CAIVAGGSSYEQYF	.	TRBJ2-7	TRBV7-9
CASSPGKGTLEQYF	.	TRBJ2-7	TRBV18
CASSPLADRNTEAFF	.	TRBJ1-1	TRBV7-9
CSVARGRGSGNTIYF	.	TRBJ1-3	TRBV29-1
CASSLNRPYGYTF	.	TRBJ1-2	TRBV5-5